Shown below are 9 T cell receptor beta chains from a single sample sequenced in a study of identical twins. TCRdb reanalysed the 5' RACE reads using MiXCR and keeps one entry per CDR3 protein. The table has roughly 710,000 distinct CDR3 sequences, roughly 6.2% seen once; the top ten hold 1.5% to 2%. The specimen sequenced was naive T cells sorted from blood. All receptors come from a man in his late teens or twenties in good health.

The chain recombines TRBV7-9 with TRBJ1-1; the D gene is possibly TRBD1 (5 bases). V was shortened by 4 bases and J by 1 base, with 13 bases between the two germline ends. There are 15 residues in the CDR3. Germline V gene lookup returns CDR1 SEHNR and CDR2 FQNEAQ (reference sequence). CDR3 sequence (DNA): TGTGCCAGCAGCTGGGGAGAGACAGAGAACACTGAAGCTTTCTTT. It codes for CASSWGETENTEAFF.

The genes are TRBV5-1 and TRBJ2-1; the match to TRBD1 covers 8 bases. V was pared by 0 bases and J by 6 bases, with 11 bases of the junction left unmatched. This CDR3 spans 17 amino acids. CDR1 is SGHRS and CDR2 is YFSETQ in the germline V gene. Written as DNA, the CDR3 is TGCGCCAGCAGCTTGGGCCTCCGTGGACAGGGTGGCAATGAGCAGTTCTTC. Encoded protein: CASSLGLRGQGGNEQFF.

This clonotype was observed a few times. Its ends do not fully match the called genes, so a read error is possible. This sequence joins TRBV3-1 and TRBJ2-5; tentatively, D is TRBD2 (5 bases). Germline V gene lookup returns CDR1 LGHDT and CDR2 YNNKEL (reference sequence). The CDR3 consists of 12 residues. The DNA of the CDR3 is TGTGCCAGCAGCCAAGGCCTAGCCCACAGTACCTTC. Its translation is CASSQGLAHSTF.

Ten or more counts support this clonotype. The rearrangement joins TRBV13 to TRBJ2-2; TRBD1 matches 8 bases. V shed 11 bases, J shed 2 bases, and the junction held 4 bases outside the gene matches. The CDR3 covers 13 residues. Looked up from germline, CDR1 is PRHDT and CDR2 is FYEKMQ (reference sequence). The CDR3 region is CAGGTGNTGELFF. Here the CDR3 DNA reads TGTGCCGGGGGGACAGGCAACACCGGGGAGCTGTTTTTT. The full variable domain, its missing parts supplied by reference TRBV13 and TRBJ2-2, is AAGVIQSPRHLIKEKRETATLKCYPIPRHDTVYWYQQGPGQDPQFLISFYEKMQSDKGSIPDRFSAQQFSDYHSELNMSSLELGDSALYFCAGGTGNTGELFFGEGSRLTVL.

The V gene is TRBV2, the J gene TRBJ2-1; D might be TRBD2 (5 bases). CDR1 and CDR2 (germline): SNHLY, FYNNEI. With 8 bases removed from V and 1 base from J, the gap between germline ends came to 9 bases. The CDR3 has 13 residues. CDR3 sequence (DNA): TGTGCCAGCGGGAGAATGTCCTACAATGAGCAGTTCTTC. It yields the protein CASGRMSYNEQFF.

This clonotype was seen at least ten times. The chain combines TRBV5-1 with TRBJ1-1, with 9 positions matching TRBD1. The CDR3 sequence is 14 residues long. J lost 4 bases, V lost 4 bases, and 5 bases had no gene match. Germline CDR1 is SGHRS and CDR2 is YFSETQ. The CDR3 DNA sequence: TGCGCCAGCAGCCCGGGACAGGGATCCACTGAAGCTTTCTTT. It is translated as CASSPGQGSTEAFF.

This clonotype was seen at least ten times. The rearrangement links TRBV6-1 to TRBJ2-7; TRBD1 agrees at 7 bases. The J segment lost 0 bases and the V segment lost 7 bases, leaving 6 bases of the junction unmatched. Germline CDR1 is MNHNS and CDR2 is SASEGT. CDR3 length: 14 amino acids. CDR3 nucleotide sequence: TGTGCCAGCACCGGGACAGAGTTCTCCTACGAGCAGTACTTC. It is translated as CASTGTEFSYEQYF.

This clonotype was detected only a few times. This chain uses TRBV7-8 with TRBJ2-7; possible D gene TRBD2, 5 bases. The CDR3 has 15 amino acids. Germline assignment: CDR1 SGHVS and CDR2 FQNEAQ. Trimming stripped 7 bases from V and 1 base from J, with 17 bases between. DNA for the CDR3: TGTGCCAGCACCCTGAAGGAGGCGCGATCCTACGAGCAGTACTTC. It is translated as CASTLKEARSYEQYF.

This clonotype was seen many times. V usage is TRBV29-1 and J usage is TRBJ2-1, with a weak D call TRBD2 (6 bases). Germline V gene lookup returns CDR1 SQVTM and CDR2 ANQGSEA. The V and J ends lost 6 bases and 4 bases respectively, with 19 bases between them. This CDR3 is built from 15 residues. CDR3: CSVIPRGRPYNEQFF. CDR3 sequence (DNA): TGCAGCGTAATACCCCGGGGGAGGCCATACAATGAGCAGTTCTTC.